This T cell receptor (beta chain) came from a study of blood T cell repertoires in COVID-19. Background on the study: There were acute and convalescent COVID-19 samples, and they came from the United States, Italy and Spain. T cells, B-cell-depleted T cells, or PBMCs provided the cDNA or gDNA that served as material.

In the study's own analysis: Amplifying reference gene primers gave estimates of nucleated cell counts. The assay was immunoSEQ multiplex PCR, and TCRdb's table has in-frame clones only and misses some. That table supplies the V and J calls and clone size; D and trimming were determined from the DNA. The sample gives 200,000 to 250,000 clones, around four fifths of which show up once; 7.5% to 9.5% is in the top ten. Enrollment of patients from Seattle took place during active infection, with longitudinal follow-up. J lost 4 bases, V lost 3 bases, and 5 bases had no gene match. Germline-derived CDR1 and CDR2 are KGHSH and LQKENI. There are 16 residues in the CDR3.

Sample: peripheral blood. J is TRBJ2-5 and V is TRBV18; TRBD2 agrees at 13 bases. The receptor comes from a woman over 75 with COVID-19, enrolled during active disease. This CDR3 is CASSPTSGGSGETQYF. In DNA, the CDR3 is TGTGCCAGCTCACCGACTAGCGGGGGGTCTGGAGAGACCCAGTACTTC.